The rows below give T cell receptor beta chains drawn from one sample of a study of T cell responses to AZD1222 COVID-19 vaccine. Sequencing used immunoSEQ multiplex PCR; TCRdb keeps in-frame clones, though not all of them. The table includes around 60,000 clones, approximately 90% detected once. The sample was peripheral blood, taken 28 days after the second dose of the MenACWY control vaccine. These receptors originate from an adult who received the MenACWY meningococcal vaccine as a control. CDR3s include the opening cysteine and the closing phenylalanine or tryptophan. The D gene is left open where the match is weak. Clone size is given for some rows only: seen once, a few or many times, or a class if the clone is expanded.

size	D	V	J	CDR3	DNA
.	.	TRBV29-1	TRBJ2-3	CSVNTDTQYF	TGCAGCGTCAACACAGATACGCAGTATTTT
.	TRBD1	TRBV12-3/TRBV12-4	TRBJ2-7	CASSGQGPYEQYF	TGTGCCAGCAGCGGACAGGGCCCCTACGAGCAGTACTTC
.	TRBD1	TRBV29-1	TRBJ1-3	CSVARGPGNTIYF	TGCAGCGTTGCGAGGGGGCCGGGAAACACCATATATTTT
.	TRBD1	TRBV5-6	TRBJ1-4	CASSQDRGEKLFF	TGTGCCAGCAGCCAAGACAGGGGTGAAAAACTGTTTTTT
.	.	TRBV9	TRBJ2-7	CASSPPNRDDEQYF	TGTGCCAGCAGCCCCCCGAACCGGGACGACGAGCAGTACTTC
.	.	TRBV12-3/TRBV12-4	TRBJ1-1	CASGRLGGEAFF	TGTGCCAGCGGGCGCCTGGGGGGTGAAGCTTTCTTT
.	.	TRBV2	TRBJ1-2	CASSPDGALNYGYTF	TGTGCCAGCAGCCCCGACGGAGCTCTTAACTATGGCTACACCTTC
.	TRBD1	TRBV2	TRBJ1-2	CASRGDRALYGYTF	TGTGCCAGCAGAGGGGACAGGGCCCTCTATGGCTACACCTTC
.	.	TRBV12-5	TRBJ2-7	CASGFPHSYEQYF	TGTGCTAGTGGTTTTCCCCACTCCTACGAGCAGTACTTC
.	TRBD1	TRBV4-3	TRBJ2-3	CASSQRQGAADTQYF	TGCGCCAGCAGCCAACGACAGGGGGCGGCGGATACGCAGTATTTT
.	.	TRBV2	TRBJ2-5	CASTVRPETQYF	TGTGCCAGCACCGTCAGACCAGAGACCCAGTACTTC
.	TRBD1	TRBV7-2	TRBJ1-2	CASSSTGRKDGYTF	TGTGCCAGCAGCTCGACAGGGAGAAAGGATGGCTACACCTTC
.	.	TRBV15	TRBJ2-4	CATSSDGVAKNIQYF	TGTGCCACCAGCAGCGACGGGGTAGCCAAAAACATTCAGTACTTC
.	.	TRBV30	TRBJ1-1	CAWIRGLRETEAFF	TGTGCCTGGATCAGGGGTTTGAGGGAAACTGAAGCTTTCTTT
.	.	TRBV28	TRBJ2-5	CASSLPSLETQYF	TGTGCCAGCAGTTTACCCTCCCTGGAGACCCAGTACTTC
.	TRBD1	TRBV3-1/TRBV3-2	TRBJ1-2	CASSQRQGNYGYTF	TGTGCCAGCAGCCAGCGACAGGGAAACTATGGCTACACCTTC
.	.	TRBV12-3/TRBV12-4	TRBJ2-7	CASSLDPREQYF	TGTGCCAGCAGTTTAGACCCCCGAGAGCAGTACTTC
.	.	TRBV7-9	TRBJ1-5	CASSPVGVADQPQHF	TGTGCCAGCAGCCCAGTAGGGGTGGCGGATCAGCCCCAGCATTTT
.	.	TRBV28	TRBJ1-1	CASSRQRAQRNTEAFF	TGTGCCAGCAGCCGTCAGCGAGCACAGCGGAACACTGAAGCTTTCTTT
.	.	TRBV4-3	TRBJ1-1	CASSQGVSVNTEAFF	TGCGCCAGCAGCCAAGGGGTCTCTGTGAACACTGAAGCTTTCTTT
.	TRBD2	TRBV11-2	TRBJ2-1	CASSLLGLEDEQFF	TGTGCCAGCAGCCTCCTGGGACTAGAGGATGAGCAGTTCTTC
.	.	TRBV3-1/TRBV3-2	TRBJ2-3	CASSQGTGIPTDTQYF	TGTGCCAGCAGCCAAGGGACGGGGATACCCACAGATACGCAGTATTTT
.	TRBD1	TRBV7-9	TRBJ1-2	CASSSDRAGYTF	TGTGCCAGCAGCTCAGACAGGGCCGGCTACACCTTC
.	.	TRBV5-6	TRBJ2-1	CASSTPSNEQFF	TGTGCCAGCAGCACCCCTTCCAATGAGCAGTTCTTC
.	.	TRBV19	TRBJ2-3	CASSILVWGTDTQYF	TGTGCCAGTAGTATACTTGTCTGGGGCACAGATACGCAGTATTTT
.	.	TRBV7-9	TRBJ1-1	CASGGEAFF	TGTGCCAGCGGGGGTGAAGCTTTCTTT
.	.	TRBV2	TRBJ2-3	CASSADFTDTQYF	TGTGCCAGCAGTGCTGACTTTACAGATACGCAGTATTTT
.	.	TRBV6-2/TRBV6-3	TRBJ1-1	CASSWTANTEAFF	TGTGCCAGCAGCTGGACTGCGAACACTGAAGCTTTCTTT
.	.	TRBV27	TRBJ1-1	CASSLSRNTEAFF	TGTGCCAGCAGTTTATCTAGGAACACTGAAGCTTTCTTT
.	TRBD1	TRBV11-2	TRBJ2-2	CASSASGTGVTGELFF	TGTGCCAGCAGCGCATCCGGGACAGGGGTCACCGGGGAGCTGTTTTTT
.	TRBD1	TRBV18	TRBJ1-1	CASSPGRQGYTEAFF	TGTGCCAGCTCACCGGGGAGACAGGGATACACTGAAGCTTTCTTT
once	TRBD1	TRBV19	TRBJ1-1	CASRTGEREAFF	TGTGCCAGTAGGACAGGGGAACGTGAAGCTTTCTTT
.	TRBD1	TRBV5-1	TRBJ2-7	CASSARTGEREQYF	TGCGCCAGCAGCGCACGGACAGGGGAACGCGAGCAGTACTTC
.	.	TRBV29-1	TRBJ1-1	CSAPEVANTEAFF	TGCAGCGCTCCGGAGGTGGCGAACACTGAAGCTTTCTTT
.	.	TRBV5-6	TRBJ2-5	CASSLGASLGEKTQYF	TGTGCCAGCAGCTTGGGGGCCAGTCTAGGAGAAAAGACCCAGTACTTC
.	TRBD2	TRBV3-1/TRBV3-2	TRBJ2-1	CASSQRHTSGTTNEQFF	TGTGCCAGCAGCCAAAGGCACACTAGCGGGACCACAAATGAGCAGTTCTTC
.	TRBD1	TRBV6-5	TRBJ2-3	CASSYTPGQVTDTQYF	TGTGCCAGCAGTTACACACCGGGACAGGTCACAGATACGCAGTATTTT
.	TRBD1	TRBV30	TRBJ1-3	CAWSPGQAADTIYF	TGTGCCTGGAGTCCCGGACAGGCGGCCGACACCATATATTTT
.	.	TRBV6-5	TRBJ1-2	CASSLHGGGNYGYTF	TGTGCCAGCAGTCTTCACGGCGGCGGAAACTATGGCTACACCTTC
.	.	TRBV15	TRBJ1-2	CATSRDEGGGYTF	TGTGCCACCAGCAGAGACGAGGGAGGCGGCTACACCTTC
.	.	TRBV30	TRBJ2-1	CAWRASQYNEQFF	TGTGCCTGGAGGGCTAGCCAGTACAATGAGCAGTTCTTC
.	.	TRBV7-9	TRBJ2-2	CASSPQGNTGELFF	TGTGCCAGCAGCCCACAGGGGAACACCGGGGAGCTGTTTTTT
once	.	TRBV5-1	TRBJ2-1	CASSLSRGGYNEQFF	TGCGCCAGCAGCTTATCCAGGGGGGGCTACAATGAGCAGTTCTTC
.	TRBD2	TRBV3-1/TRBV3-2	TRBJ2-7	CASSQGGGSYEQYF	TGTGCCAGCAGCCAAGGGGGAGGGTCCTACGAGCAGTACTTC
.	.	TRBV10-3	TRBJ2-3	CAISSREIVTDTQYF	TGTGCCATCAGCTCCCGGGAGATAGTCACAGATACGCAGTATTTT
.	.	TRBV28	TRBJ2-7	CASSGRGLIYEQYF	TGTGCCAGCAGTGGCAGGGGACTGATCTACGAGCAGTACTTC
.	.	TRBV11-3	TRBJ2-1	CASSRGNNEQFF	TGTGCCAGCAGCAGAGGGAACAATGAGCAGTTCTTC
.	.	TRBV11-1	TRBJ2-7	CASRRGTTYEQYF	TGTGCCAGCCGCCGAGGGACGACCTACGAGCAGTACTTC
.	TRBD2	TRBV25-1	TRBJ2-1	CASSEYRTSGSNEQFF	TGTGCCAGCAGTGAATATAGGACTAGCGGGAGCAATGAGCAGTTCTTC
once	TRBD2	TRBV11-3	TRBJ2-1	CASSLSLAGFNEQFF	TGTGCCAGCAGCTTATCACTAGCGGGGTTTAATGAGCAGTTCTTC
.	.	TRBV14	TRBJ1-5	CASSLGANQPQHF	TGTGCCAGCAGTTTAGGGGCCAATCAGCCCCAGCATTTT
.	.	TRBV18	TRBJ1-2	CASSKDLGQTDKRGYTF	TGTGCCAGCTCAAAGGACCTCGGACAGACAGATAAGCGGGGCTACACCTTC
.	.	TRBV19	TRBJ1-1	CASSWENTEAFF	TGTGCCAGTAGTTGGGAGAACACTGAAGCTTTCTTT
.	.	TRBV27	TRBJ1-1	CASSLSVMNTEAFF	TGTGCCAGCAGTTTATCAGTCATGAACACTGAAGCTTTCTTT
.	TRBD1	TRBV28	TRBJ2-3	CASRGQGSPDTQYF	TGTGCCAGCAGGGGACAGGGGAGCCCAGATACGCAGTATTTT